This T cell receptor beta chain was identified during a study of OX40 agonist ivuxolimab in advanced cancers. Study as a whole: Ivuxolimab doses were 0.01, 0.1, 0.3, 1.5, 3 or 10 mg/kg every 2 weeks.

This table comes from immunoSEQ multiplex PCR, and its TCRdb copy is limited to in-frame clones, with some not included. The table lists 23,000 or so clones, 80% to 85% of them singletons. Whole-study results and caveats: Also showing low normalized T-cell clonal expansion were some of the nonresponders.

Turning to this clone: Its matching antigen is unknown.

The sequence came from an adult with an advanced solid tumor such as melanoma, head and neck, liver or kidney cancer. The sample was CD4+ or CD8+ T cells sorted from blood, taken in a trial of the OX40 agonist ivuxolimab.

CDR3 in DNA: TGTGCCTGGAGTTCGGGGGGGCAGACCCAGCTGTTTTTT. This gives the protein CAWSSGGQTQLFF. V gene TRBV30 combines with J gene TRBJ1-4; possibly TRBD1 for D (6 bases). The CDR3 sequence is 13 residues long. Trimming stripped 2 bases from V and 14 bases from J, with 18 bases between. In germline, CDR1 is GTSNPN, CDR2 SVGIG (reference sequence).